These 20 T cell receptor beta chains were all obtained from the same sample, sequenced in a study of T cells in Graves' hyperthyroidism and ophthalmopathy. RNA transcripts gave rise to amplified TCR beta CDR3 regions. HTBI primers were employed in a first-round RT-PCR of the TCR CDR3. A single record per CDR3 protein comes from TCRdb applying MiXCR to the multiplex PCR reads. The repertoire holds 500,000 to 700,000 distinct CDR3 sequences, with 15% to 20% as singletons. Sequencing input: blood. Source of these receptors: a young woman with Graves' hyperthyroidism.

This clonotype was observed at least ten times. The chain combines TRBV6-1 with TRBJ2-1; D not resolved. This CDR3 region has 14 residues. The V gene's germline CDR1 is MNHNS and CDR2 SASEGT. Trimming cost V 5 bases and J 13 bases, with 21 bases left between them. The CDR3 loop reads CASSYAVEEFFQFF. DNA of the CDR3: TGTGCCAGCAGTTACGCGGTAGAAGAATTCTTCCAGTTCTTC.

The chain uses TRBV12-3 or TRBV12-4 and TRBJ1-1, with D possibly being TRBD1 (5 bases). V dropped 7 bases and J dropped 4 bases, with 13 bases sitting between them. The CDR3 runs 13 residues. The CDR3: CASMATGGTEAFF. In DNA, the CDR3 is TGTGCCAGCATGGCGACGGGGGGCACTGAAGCTTTCTTT.

The chain carries TRBV7-2 and TRBJ2-2, with a tentative D call TRBD1 (5 bases). Germline V lookup: CDR1 SGHTA, CDR2 FQGNSA. This CDR3 spans 13 amino acids. Trimming stripped 5 bases from V and 7 bases from J, with 11 bases between. In DNA form, the CDR3 reads TGTGCCAGCAGCGCAGGGTTTTTCGGGGAGCTGTTTTTT. Translated: CASSAGFFGELFF.

The CDR3 DNA sequence: TGCGCCAGCAGCCGGGGAGGGACAAATGAGCAGTTCTTC. This encodes CASSRGGTNEQFF. The chain recombines TRBV5-1 with TRBJ2-1, with a tentative D call TRBD2 (7 bases). The CDR3 has 13 amino acids. Trimming pared 4 bases from V and 7 bases from J, leaving 12 bases between. Looked up from germline, CDR1 is SGHRS and CDR2 is YFSETQ.

The chain has TRBV4-1 and TRBJ1-4; no firm D call. Trimming removed 0 bases from V and 0 bases from J, with 11 bases in between. The CDR3 is 17 residues long. Looked up from germline, CDR1 is MGHRA and CDR2 is YSYEKL. This chain's CDR3 is CASSQDAAKATNEKLFF. CDR3 DNA sequence: TGCGCCAGCAGCCAAGATGCAGCGAAAGCAACTAATGAAAAACTGTTTTTT.

CDR3 loop: CATSRGASGYTF. As DNA, the CDR3 is TGTGCCACCAGCAGAGGGGCTAGCGGCTACACCTTC. The gene calls are TRBV15 and TRBJ1-2; D remains unclear. Deletions cut 1 base from V and 8 bases from J, with 8 bases between. This CDR3 is built from 12 residues. The germline V gene encodes CDR1 LNHNV and CDR2 YYDKDF (reference sequence). The full variable domain, its missing parts supplied by reference TRBV15 and TRBJ1-2, is DAMVIQNPRYQVTQFGKPVTLSCSQTLNHNVMYWYQQKSSQAPKLLFHYYDKDFNNEADTPDNFQSRRPNTSFCFLDIRSPGLGDTAMYLCATSRGASGYTFGSGTRLTVV.

This clonotype was seen more than once but under ten times. The rearrangement uses TRBV7-2 and TRBJ2-2; 7 bases match TRBD2. The CDR3 consists of 14 residues. V dropped 0 bases and J dropped 10; count of bases not matched to a gene: 5. CDR1 is SGHTA, CDR2 FQGNSA, per germline. Here the CDR3 DNA reads TGTGCCAGCAGCTTAGCGCCTGGGAGGGCGGAGCTGTTTTTT. Its translation: CASSLAPGRAELFF.

The chain recombines TRBV7-9 with TRBJ1-1; 10 bases fit TRBD1. Germline values: CDR1 SEHNR, CDR2 FQNEAQ (reference sequence). Trimming cost V 5 bases and J 0 bases; bases outside gene matches: 12. CDR3 length: 18 amino acids. This CDR3 reads CASSPQAGQGTVNTEAFF. DNA for the CDR3: TGTGCCAGCAGCCCCCAGGCGGGACAGGGGACCGTGAACACTGAAGCTTTCTTT.

This clonotype showed up just a few times. The chain employs TRBV6-1 and TRBJ1-5; TRBD1 matches 10 bases. The J segment lost 8 bases and the V segment lost 5 bases, leaving 6 bases of the junction unmatched. This CDR3 has 14 residues. CDR1 and CDR2 (germline): MNHNS, SASEGT. The chain's CDR3 is CASSLGTGAKPQHF. CDR3 coding DNA: TGTGCCAGCAGTCTGGGGACAGGGGCTAAGCCCCAGCATTTT.

The rearrangement links TRBV5-1 to TRBJ1-4; D is perhaps TRBD1 (5 bases). Per the germline V gene, CDR1 is SGHRS and CDR2 is YFSETQ. Between the trimmed V and J ends, which lost 3 bases and 8 bases, there was a span of 14 bases. This CDR3 region has 14 residues. The CDR3 DNA is TGCGCCAGCAGCTCGACAGTTTCAACCGAAAAACTGTTTTTT. Its translation is CASSSTVSTEKLFF.

Concerning this clonotype: Just one base apart from a much larger clone, this may be a read error. CDR3 coding DNA: TGTGCCAGCAGTTTAGCGCTGTTAGGGAACTTACACAATGAGCAGTACTTC. Amino acids: CASSLALLGNLHNEQYF. This chain joins TRBV12-3 or TRBV12-4 and TRBJ2-1; D gene uncertain. The J call is uncertain, as TRBJ2-7 better fits the DNA end. This CDR3 has 17 amino acids.

This clonotype was detected a few times. The rearrangement joins TRBV12-3 or TRBV12-4 to TRBJ2-3; TRBD1 matches at 9 bases. There are 14 residues in the CDR3. V lost 6 bases, J lost 4 bases, and 5 bases stayed unmatched. The CDR3 region has the DNA TGTGCCAGCAGCGGGACAGGGAGCGCAGATACGCAGTATTTT. As protein: CASSGTGSADTQYF.

In its sample, this clonotype was seen many times. One end of the junction is discordant with germline, which a read error may explain. J is TRBJ1-1 and V is TRBV5-1; unclear D gene. CDR1 is SGHRS, CDR2 YFSETQ, per germline. The CDR3 totals 15 residues. The CDR3: CASSLVRGRNTEAFF. CDR3 bases: TGTGCCAGCAGCTTGGTCCGAGGGAGGAACACTGAAGCTTTCTTT.

This clonotype was seen a handful of times. The CDR3 region has the DNA TGCGCCAGCAGCCCTAAGGACCCTTTTTATGGCTACACCTTC. Translation gives CASSPKDPFYGYTF. The gene calls are TRBV5-1 and TRBJ1-2; D gene ambiguous. The CDR3 length is 14 residues. Deletions cut 4 bases from V and 5 bases from J, with 15 bases between. Germline CDR1 reads SGHRS; CDR2 reads YFSETQ.

This sequence joins TRBV11-2 and TRBJ2-7; 7 bases map to TRBD2. CDR3 size: 15 residues. Germline V gene lookup returns CDR1 SGHAT and CDR2 FQNNGV. V lost 0 bases to trimming and J lost 3 bases; unmatched junction nucleotides: 5. The CDR3 reads CASSLDAGAYYEQYF. The CDR3 DNA follows: TGTGCCAGCAGCTTAGATGCGGGAGCCTACTACGAGCAGTACTTC.

The chain is built from TRBV2 and TRBJ2-7; 7 nucleotides line up with TRBD2. The trim removed 3 bases at V and 0 bases at J, leaving 8 bases unmatched. The CDR3 length is 16 residues. Germline lookup yields CDR1 SNHLY and CDR2 FYNNEI. The CDR3 nucleotides are TGTGCCAGCAGTGAGACGGGCGGGAGCTACTCCTACGAGCAGTACTTC. Translation: CASSETGGSYSYEQYF.

On this clonotype itself: A single base separates this from a much larger clone, so it may be a read error. This chain connects TRBV2 to TRBJ1-2; the D gene is possibly TRBD1 (6 bases). This CDR3 contains 14 residues. Germline assignment: CDR1 SNHLY and CDR2 FYNNEI. In nucleotides, the CDR3 is TGTACCAGCAGCTCCCTCGGGGGGGCCTATGGCTACACCTTC. Its protein product is CTSSSLGGAYGYTF.

This clonotype was seen repeatedly, ten times or more. The chain is built from TRBV28 and TRBJ1-1, with D possibly being TRBD1 (5 bases). Germline values: CDR1 MDHEN, CDR2 SYDVKM. The V and J ends lost 6 bases and 4 bases respectively, with 15 bases between them. The CDR3 contains 14 residues. CDR3 loop: CASSNTGGSTEAFF. The CDR3, as DNA: TGTGCCAGCAGCAATACCGGGGGGAGCACTGAAGCTTTCTTT.

The chain joins TRBV6-1 to TRBJ1-3; 7 bases map to TRBD1. This CDR3 is built from 16 residues. With V trimmed by 8 bases and J by 1 base, 11 bases remained unmatched. Germline V gene sequence: CDR1 MNHNS, CDR2 SASEGT. The DNA for the CDR3 is TGTGCCAGCGGGGACAGACAGGGCTTTTCTGGAAACACCATATATTTT. It codes for CASGDRQGFSGNTIYF.

The V and J genes are TRBV11-2 and TRBJ2-1; 10 bases map to TRBD2. Losses at the gene ends were 8 bases for V and 9 bases for J; bases not matched to a gene: 13. This CDR3 is built from 15 residues. The germline gives CDR1 SGHAT, CDR2 FQNNGV. The CDR3 loop is CASPRSGGFGGEQFF. The DNA of the CDR3 is TGTGCCAGCCCCCGTAGCGGGGGGTTCGGGGGTGAGCAGTTCTTC.